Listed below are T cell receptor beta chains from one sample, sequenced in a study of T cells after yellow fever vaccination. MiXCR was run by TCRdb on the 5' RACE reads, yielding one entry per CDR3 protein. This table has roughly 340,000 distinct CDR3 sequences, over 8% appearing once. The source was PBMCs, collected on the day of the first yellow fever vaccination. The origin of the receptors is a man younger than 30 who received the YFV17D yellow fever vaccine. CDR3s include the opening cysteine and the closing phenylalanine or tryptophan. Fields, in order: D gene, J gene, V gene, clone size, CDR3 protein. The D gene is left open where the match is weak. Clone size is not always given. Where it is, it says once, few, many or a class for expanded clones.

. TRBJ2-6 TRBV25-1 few CASSGYLSASGANVLTF
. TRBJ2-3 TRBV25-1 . CANSEPPRTQYF
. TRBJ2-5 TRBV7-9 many CASSLADTKETQYF
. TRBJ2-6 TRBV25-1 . CASTRDSSGANVLTF
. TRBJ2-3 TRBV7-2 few CASSQASTSSTDTQYF
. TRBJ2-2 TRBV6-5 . CASSYTDDGELFF
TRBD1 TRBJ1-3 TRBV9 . CASSGGTGNSGNTIYF
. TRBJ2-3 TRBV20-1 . CSARTSTDTQYF
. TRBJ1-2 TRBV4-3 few CASSHRDGNYGYTF
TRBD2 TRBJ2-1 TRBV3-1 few CASSLAGLAGVGEQFF
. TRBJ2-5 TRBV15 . CATSRDRISRTRWETQYF